This T cell receptor beta chain emerged from a study of T cell responses to AZD1222 COVID-19 vaccine. The CDR3 loop spans 12 amino acids. V lost 1 base and J lost 8, with 8 bases in between. Per germline, CDR1 MNHNS and CDR2 SASEGT. General study findings and limits: Spike was spanned by vaccine-associated CD4 TCRs, which were dominant at 160-218 and 743-854. Samples come after the peak T cell response, not at day 14.

The table lists this clone with a count of one. Its antigen is still unknown. TCRdb's copy holds only in-frame clones and misses some; the assay was immunoSEQ multiplex PCR. The table has tens of thousands of clones, roughly nine tenths seen once. The origin of this receptor is an adult in good health. The specimen comprised peripheral blood, sampled on day 0 of AZD1222 vaccination. The V and J genes are TRBV6-1 and TRBJ1-2, with D hard to call. CDR3 coding DNA: TGTGCCAGCAGTGAAGGTCTTTGGGGCTACACCTTC. It is translated as CASSEGLWGYTF.